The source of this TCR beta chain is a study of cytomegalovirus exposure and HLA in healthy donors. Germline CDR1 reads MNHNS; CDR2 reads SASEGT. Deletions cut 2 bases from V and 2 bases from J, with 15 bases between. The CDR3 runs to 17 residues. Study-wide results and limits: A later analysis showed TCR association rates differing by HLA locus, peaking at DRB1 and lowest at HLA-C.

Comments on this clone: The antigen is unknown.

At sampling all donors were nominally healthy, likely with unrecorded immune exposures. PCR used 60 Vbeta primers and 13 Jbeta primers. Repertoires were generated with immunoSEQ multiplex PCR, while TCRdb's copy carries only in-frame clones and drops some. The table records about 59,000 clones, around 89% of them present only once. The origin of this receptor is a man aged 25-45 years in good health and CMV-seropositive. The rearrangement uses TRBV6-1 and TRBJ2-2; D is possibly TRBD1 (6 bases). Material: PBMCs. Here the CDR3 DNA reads TGTGCCAGCAGTGAACAGGGGTCAAGAATTAACACCGGGGAGCTGTTTTTT. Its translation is CASSEQGSRINTGELFF.